This T cell receptor (beta chain) comes out of a study of shared clonotypes between healthy human individuals (dated by TCRdb to the early 2020s). About the study as a whole: The cohort comprised a couple of women and three men aged 18 to 49 years. Each donor's leukapheresis produced roughly between roughly 0.94 and 9.5 billion PBMCs. For each donor, CD4 naive and CD4 memory were each given three plates, CD8 naive was given two plates, and CD8 memory was given one plate. Blood TCR repertoires of five healthy adults were deeply sequenced to estimate repertoire size and the extent of clonotype sharing between individuals. Different laboratories and diverse techniques were used to prepare libraries and sequence TCR repertoires, to increase sequencing depth and limit assay-specific biases. Overall results and qualifications from the work: Even with the large sequencing depth, rarefaction of the sorted-subset datasets indicated that sequencing was incomplete. Only blood was sampled, and tissue TCR repertoires likely differ from those in blood. Compared with non-shared clonotypes, the clonotypes found in all four sorted-subset donors had higher generation probabilities. Across several donors, roughly 5.4% of naive CD4, over 3% of naive CD8, around 2.1% of memory CD4, and over 0.35% of memory CD8 clonotypes were shared. Larger estimated clonotype richness was generally found for naive subsets than for memory subsets. Because the study included only a small number of donors, the genetic and exposure-history diversity represented was limited. Based on pairwise subsampling, the degree of clonotype sharing among donors was expected to be affected by sequencing depth.

The donors were healthy, HIV-negative adults with no recently reported acute infections or vaccinations. Every donor was a Caucasian adult residing in Nashville, Tennessee, USA. CD4+ T cells were enriched through magnetic negative selection, after which naive cells were positively selected on CD45RA and the remaining negative fraction served as the memory subset. Blood was collected by leukapheresis, and PBMCs were isolated by Ficoll-Histopaque density gradient centrifugation and then cryopreserved in liquid nitrogen vapor phase. Purity and quantity of every magnetically sorted T cell population were checked by analytical flow cytometry. Genomic DNA was isolated from every sorted fraction and measured by UV absorbance on a Nanodrop 2000c. On this clone: Its antigen is not yet known. No base quality information exists; no much larger clone differs at one position.

The CDR1 and CDR2 encoded by the germline V gene are SGHTS and YDEGEE. Unmatched junction bases come to 5, with V trimmed by 0 bases and J by 8 bases. The CDR3 measures 15 amino acids from cysteine to phenylalanine. Solely the CDR3 DNA is kept, with 45 bases framed from the first base. TCR CDR3 regions were amplified from genomic DNA by multiplex PCR using the deep immunoSEQ assay. Extracted genomic DNA from each cell subset was spread evenly across all wells of several immunoSEQ 96-well plates, with each plate serving as a replicate. For sorted subsets, approximately 200 ng of genomic DNA, equivalent to around 31,000 T cell genomes, went into each replicate PCR. Purified libraries were measured with a Qubit 3.0 fluorometer, size-checked on a Bioanalyzer 2100, and measured again with the KAPA Library Quantification kit. Every immunoSEQ 96-well plate was sequenced on a separate single-read 150-cycle Illumina NextSeq 550 flow cell. The authors' analysis ran thus. Because the immunoSEQ output included only junctional sequences and no quality scores, the filtering could not be the same as the filtering used for full-length reads. Sequences were annotated with PyIR, a Python wrapper for IgBLAST v1.9, and V/J genes and CDR3 were assigned using IMGT germline references. Reads were filtered out if the reads had weak V/J assignments (E-value above 1e-6), no CDR3, stop codons, out-of-frame junctions, or ambiguous translated residues. V3J clonotypes were defined by identical inferred V gene, J gene, and CDR3 amino acid sequence. Percentage overlap between repertoires was calculated by dividing the number of shared unique clonotypes by the size of the smaller repertoire. Three approaches were used to assess repertoire richness: RTK rarefaction, the Chao1 estimator, and Recon v2.1 estimates of unobserved clonotypes. For all TCRbeta clonotypes obtained by the gDNA method from a few donors, generation probabilities were computed with OLGA. Sourced from immuneACCESS, this table was stored by TCRdb with only in-frame sequences that have V and J called. A share of the clones is absent; for the studies checked, an unresolved V gene accounts for under half, and the remainder has no known explanation. Clone size and V and J calls were adopted from that table, with D and trimming inferred from the DNA. The sample data list a few million clones, and approximately 95% of these were observed just once. The ten largest clonotypes hold about 0.13% of the sample.

This sequence originates from a young man in good health. The V and J genes are TRBV5-8 and TRBJ2-1; the central 10 bases match TRBD2. Sequenced input: naive CD4+ T cells sorted from blood. Taken with the paper, the label for cell subset or site translates to: CD45RA+ positively selected. CDR3 loop: CASSLGAGGLYEQFF. The DNA sequence reads TGTGCCAGCAGCTTGGGAGCGGGGGGGCTTTATGAGCAGTTCTTC.